This entry concerns a single TCR beta chain. Other DNA sequences in the same sample also yield this CDR3. This sample is part of a study of blood T cell repertoires in COVID-19. Overall study: The United States, Italy and Spain provided the acute and convalescent COVID-19 samples.

Here immunoSEQ multiplex PCR was the method, and the copy in TCRdb shows in-frame clones only, minus some. Among just over 250,000 clones listed, around 89% were seen once. Germline CDR1 and CDR2: SGHRS and YFSETQ. J was trimmed by 6 bases and V by 3 bases; bases with no gene match: 4. The CDR3 sequence is 14 residues long. The receptor comes from a man in his 60s who had recovered from COVID-19. Source material: peripheral blood. The chain carries TRBV5-1 and TRBJ2-1; 9 nucleotides agree with TRBD2. CDR3 DNA: TGCGCCAGCAGCTCAGCGGGGGGCCCCAATGAGCAGTTCTTC. Residues: CASSSAGGPNEQFF. Full variable domain (remainder filled in from reference TRBV5-1 and TRBJ2-1): KAGVTQTPRYLIKTRGQQVTLSCSPISGHRSVSWYQQTPGQGLQFLFEYFSETQRNKGNFPGRFSGRQFSNSRSEMNVSTLELGDSALYLCASSSAGGPNEQFFGPGTRLTVL.